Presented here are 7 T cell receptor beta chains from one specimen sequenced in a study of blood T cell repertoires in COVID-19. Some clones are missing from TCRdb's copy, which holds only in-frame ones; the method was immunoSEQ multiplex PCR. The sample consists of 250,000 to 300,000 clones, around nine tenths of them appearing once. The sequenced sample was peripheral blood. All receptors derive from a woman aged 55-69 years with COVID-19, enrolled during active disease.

Here the CDR3 reads CASSLAQGRVRFF. DNA for the CDR3: TGCGCCAGCAGCTTGGCCCAGGGGAGGGTGAGGTTCTTC. The chain is built from TRBV5-1 and TRBJ2-1, with a tentative D call TRBD2 (7 bases). The CDR3 runs 13 residues. V was trimmed by 0 bases and J by 15 bases, leaving 16 bases between them. CDR1 and CDR2 (germline): SGHRS, YFSETQ.

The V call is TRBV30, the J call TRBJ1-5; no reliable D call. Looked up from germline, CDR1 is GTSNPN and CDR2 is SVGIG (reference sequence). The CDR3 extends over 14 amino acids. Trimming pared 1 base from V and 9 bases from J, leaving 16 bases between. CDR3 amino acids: CAWSEGLISGPQHF. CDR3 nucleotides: TGTGCCTGGAGTGAAGGTCTTATTTCGGGGCCCCAGCATTTT.

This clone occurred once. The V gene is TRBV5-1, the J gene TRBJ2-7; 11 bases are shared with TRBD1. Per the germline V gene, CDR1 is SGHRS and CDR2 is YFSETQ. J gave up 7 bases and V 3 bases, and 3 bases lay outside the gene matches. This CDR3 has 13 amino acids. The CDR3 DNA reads TGCGCCAGCAGCTGGGGGACAGGGGGTGAGCAGTACTTC. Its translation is CASSWGTGGEQYF.

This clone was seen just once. CDR3 sequence reads: CASSTRQGQFF. The CDR3 DNA reads TGTGCCAGCAGTACTAGACAGGGCCAGTTCTTC. This chain connects TRBV6-5 to TRBJ2-1; 7 nucleotides match TRBD1. V dropped 5 bases and J dropped 13; count of bases not matched to a gene: 5. Germline lookup yields CDR1 MNHEY and CDR2 SVGAGI. The CDR3 extends over 11 amino acids.

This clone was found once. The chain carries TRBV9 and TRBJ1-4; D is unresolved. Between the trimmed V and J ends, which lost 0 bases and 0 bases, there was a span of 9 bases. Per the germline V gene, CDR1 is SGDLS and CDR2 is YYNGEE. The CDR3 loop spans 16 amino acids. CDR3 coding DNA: TGTGCCAGCAGCGTAGGATCGCAGTCAACTAATGAAAAACTGTTTTTT. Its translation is CASSVGSQSTNEKLFF. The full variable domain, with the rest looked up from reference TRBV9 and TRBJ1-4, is DSGVTQTPKHLITATGQRVTLRCSPRSGDLSVYWYQQSLDQGLQFLIQYYNGEERAKGNILERFSAQQFPDLHSELNLSSLELGDSALYFCASSVGSQSTNEKLFFGSGTQLSVL.

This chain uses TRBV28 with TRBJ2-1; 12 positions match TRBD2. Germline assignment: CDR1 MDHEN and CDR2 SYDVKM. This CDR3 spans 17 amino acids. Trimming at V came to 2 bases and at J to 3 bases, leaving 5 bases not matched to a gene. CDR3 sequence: CASSLLAGGPLYNEQFF. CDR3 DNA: TGTGCCAGCAGTTTACTAGCGGGAGGGCCCCTCTACAATGAGCAGTTCTTC.

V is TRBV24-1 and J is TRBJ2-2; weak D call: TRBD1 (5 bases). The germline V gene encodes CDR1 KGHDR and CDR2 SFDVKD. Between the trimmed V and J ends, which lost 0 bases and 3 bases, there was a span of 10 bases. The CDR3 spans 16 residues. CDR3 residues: CATSDLRLGHTGELFF. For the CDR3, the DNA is TGTGCCACCAGTGATTTGCGGTTGGGGCACACCGGGGAGCTGTTTTTT.